This T cell receptor (beta chain) stems from a study of tissue T cells after allogeneic stem cell transplantation. Trimming pared 0 bases from V and 5 bases from J, leaving 14 bases between. This CDR3 comprises 15 residues. Germline CDR1 LGHNA, CDR2 YNFKEQ. Assay used: immunoSEQ multiplex PCR; TCRdb lists only in-frame clones, some missing. The sample contains 26,000 or so clones, about 89% of which appear only once. Here the sequenced sample was blood, taken before transplantation. The genes are TRBV4-2 and TRBJ2-7; D may be TRBD2 (5 bases). The TCR sequence derives from a male donor aged 60 or older who later had graft-versus-host disease after an allogeneic stem cell transplant. DNA of the CDR3: TGTGCCAGCAGCCAAGAAACTACTAGTAACCACGAGCAGTACTTC. It encodes CASSQETTSNHEQYF.